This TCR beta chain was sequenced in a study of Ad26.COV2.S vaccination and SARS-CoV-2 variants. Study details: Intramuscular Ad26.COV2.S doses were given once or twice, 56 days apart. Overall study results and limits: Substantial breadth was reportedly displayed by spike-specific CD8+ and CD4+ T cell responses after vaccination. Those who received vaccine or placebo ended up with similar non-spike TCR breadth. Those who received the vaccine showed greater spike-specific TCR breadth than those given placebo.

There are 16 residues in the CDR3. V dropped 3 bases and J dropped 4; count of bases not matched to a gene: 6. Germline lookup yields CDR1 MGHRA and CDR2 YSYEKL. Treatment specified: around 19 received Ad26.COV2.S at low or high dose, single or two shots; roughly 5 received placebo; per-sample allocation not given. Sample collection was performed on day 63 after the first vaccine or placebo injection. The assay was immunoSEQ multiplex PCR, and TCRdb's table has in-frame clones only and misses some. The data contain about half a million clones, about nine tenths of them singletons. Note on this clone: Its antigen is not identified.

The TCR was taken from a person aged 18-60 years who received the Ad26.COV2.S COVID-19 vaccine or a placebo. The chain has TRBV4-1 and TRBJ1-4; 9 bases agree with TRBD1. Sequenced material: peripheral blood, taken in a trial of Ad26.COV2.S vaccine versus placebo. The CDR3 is CASSQPNRGLNEKLFF. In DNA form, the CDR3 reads TGCGCCAGCAGCCAGCCCAACAGGGGGCTTAATGAAAAACTGTTTTTT.